This T cell receptor beta chain comes out of a study of blood T cell repertoires in COVID-19 (dated by TCRdb to 2020 to 2021). Notes on the research overall: The collaborator samples originated in the United States, Italy and Spain and spanned the acute and convalescent phases of COVID-19. Where available, HLA class I and class II types were taken from metadata supplied by the sample provider and were not determined by assay-based typing. The prospective study material was composed of cDNA or gDNA derived from T cells, B-cell-depleted T cells, or PBMCs. Nearly every sample came with metadata listing a de-identified subject ID, COVID-19 status, age in years and sex. The samples were drawn from the first 160 participants of the ongoing ImmuneRACE study and from 950 to 1,500 subjects provided by 6 global collaborators. A freely available public database, intended as a resource for researchers studying the immune response to SARS-CoV-2, is where the repertoires were released. Subjects who had been exposed to COVID-19, were actively infected with it, or had recovered from it provided the deeply sampled blood TCRbeta repertoires that made up the dataset. Study-level results and caveats: How much clinical and demographic metadata was included differed by source and by participant, and the metadata was provided uncurated.

Regarding this clone: What this receptor recognizes is not known. Base qualities are not recorded, but no much larger clone differs from it by a single base.

Each collaborating institution followed its own protocols to collect whole blood in K2EDTA tubes. Collaborator samples were shipped for TCRbeta analysis as frozen whole blood, isolated PBMCs, or DNA extracted from either sample type. CDR3 length: 13 amino acids, cysteine to phenylalanine. Only the CDR3 DNA is retained, 39 bases long and in frame from the first base. The V end gives up 10 bases and the J end 6 bases, leaving 12 bases in the junction not matched to a gene. Reading the germline V gene (reference sequence) gives CDR1 LNHDA and CDR2 SQIVND. TCRbeta CDR3 regions were amplified from genomic DNA using the immunoSEQ Assay, a bias-controlled multiplex PCR. Per the original workflow: Nucleated cell counts per sample were estimated from amplification of reference gene primers within the assay. To quantify the absolute abundance of each unique TCRbeta CDR3 rearrangement, sequence reads were collapsed and filtered. Productive Simpson clonality was computed per sample as the square root of Simpson's diversity index over productive rearrangements. TCRdb holds this immuneACCESS table with in-frame rearrangements only. Some clones are missing; in checked studies, unresolved V genes explain under half, and the rest has no known cause. V, J and clone size derive from that table, while D and trimming were established from the DNA sequence. This sample gives tens of thousands of clones in total; roughly 80% of them show up just once. The ten largest clones take up roughly 53% of the sample.

The V and J segments used are TRBV19 and TRBJ2-7, with TRBD2 matching 7 junction bases. What was sequenced was peripheral blood. This clonotype was obtained from a human donor in a cohort sampled during active COVID-19. The DNA sequence follows: TGTGCCACCGCTGCTGGACTAGTGGGCGAGCAGTACTTC. Its coded protein is CATAAGLVGEQYF.